Here is one T cell receptor (beta chain) with its context. This clonotype was observed at least ten times. Its target antigen remains unknown. No much larger clone is present one base from it, and per-base qualities are unavailable. This sample was taken from a study of early T cells in non-severe SARS-CoV-2 infection (dated by TCRdb to about 2021). About the study as a whole: Because TCR sequencing relied on bulk RNA taken from unsorted whole blood, pairing of alpha and beta chains was not possible.

From the germline V gene (reference sequence), CDR1 is SGHKS and CDR2 is YYEKEE. Measured from the cysteine to the phenylalanine, the CDR3 is 16 residues long. Of the read, only the CDR3 DNA is kept; its 48 bases are in frame from base 1. V loses 4 bases at its end and J loses 4 bases; junction bases beyond the gene matches: 13. On the study overall, not on this receptor specifically: VDJdb matching was skewed toward anti-spike CD8 responses and likely underestimated virus-specific expansions, missing private and CD4 specificities.

To prepare the library, 5' RACE was applied. Reads for this sample came from a NextSeq 500. The TCR library protocol attached unique molecular identifiers to individual cDNA molecules to correct for sequencing error and PCR bias. Both TCR alpha and beta chains were sequenced, and tight co-correlation was observed between alpha and beta sequence abundances in each sample. Under the source paper's analysis protocol: V gene, J gene and CDR3 annotation of TCR sequences was performed with Decombinator V4. TCRs were defined as expanded if a significant change between any two time points was detected under a Poisson model with p below 0.0001. TCR abundances were normalised to the total number of TCRs sequenced in each sample and reported as counts per million. MAIT TCRs were defined by TRAV1-2 paired with TRAJ12, TRAJ20 or TRAJ33, and iNKT TCRs by TRAV10 paired with TRAJ18. VDJdb, accessed 1 November 2021, was searched for CMV, EBV and SARS-CoV-2 annotated TCRs, with TCRs annotated for multiple antigens excluded. TCRdb passed the public sequencing reads through fastp at Q25 and MiXCR, retaining productive beta sequences. Rows with one shared CDR3 protein collapse into an entry with the most common genes and DNA. These V and J calls originate from TCRdb's pipeline instead of the authors' own analysis. This sample holds over 75,000 distinct CDR3 sequences; less than 15% were observed only once. Clones ranked in the top ten supply approximately 2% of the sample.

This was a case-control study nested in a cohort of healthcare workers in London, UK, who had nasopharyngeal swab PCR tests and blood samples taken every week. Healthcare workers were enrolled in the week of the UK lockdown, from 23 to 31 March 2020, and were followed every week for up to roughly 16 weeks. The sequence links TRBV5-5 to TRBJ2-7, with 8 bases aligning to TRBD1. This sequence was found in an adult who was a healthcare worker with PCR-confirmed SARS-CoV-2 infection or an uninfected control (not recorded which). Sequencing input: whole blood. Here the CDR3 is given as CASSHIGGQGLYEQYF. The DNA reads as follows: TGTGCCAGCAGCCATATTGGAGGACAGGGACTTTACGAGCAGTACTTC.